Following are 32 T cell receptor beta chains from one sample sequenced in a study of T cell clonotyping in hematopoietic cell transplantation. The method was immunoSEQ multiplex PCR; TCRdb's version includes in-frame clones alone and lacks a portion of them. There are 15,000 or so clones in the sample; approximately 85% occur only once, and 3.5% to 4.5% lies in the top ten. What was sequenced was peripheral blood mononuclear cells. The receptors shown here come from a woman aged 40 to 55 in good health. Some clones in this sample may be carry-over from other donors' samples.

V gene TRBV11-1 combines with J gene TRBJ2-3, with 7 bases lining up with TRBD1. V trimming: 5 bases; J trimming: 2 bases; junction bases outside the gene matches: 10. This CDR3 has 16 amino acids. Per germline, CDR1 SGHAT and CDR2 FQDESV (reference sequence). This chain's CDR3 is CASSPLGTATTDTQYF. The CDR3 DNA reads TGTGCCAGCAGCCCTCTCGGGACAGCCACCACAGATACGCAGTATTTT.

The chain combines TRBV5-1 with TRBJ2-1; D is possibly TRBD2 (6 bases). The CDR3 has 14 residues. CDR1 and CDR2 (germline): SGHRS, YFSETQ. Trimming took off 5 bases at V and 12 bases at J, with 21 bases between the two ends. CDR3 sequence (DNA): TGCGCCAGCAGTTATGGGACTTCTCGGTCGGGGCAGTTCTTC. It codes for CASSYGTSRSGQFF.

The chain has TRBV28 and TRBJ1-3; D gene uncertain. This CDR3 is 12 amino acids long. V was clipped by 6 bases and J by 7 bases, with 10 bases between them. CDR1 MDHEN and CDR2 SYDVKM come from the germline V gene. The CDR3 DNA is TGTGCCAGCAGCCTTCAGTGGAACACCATATATTTT. Its protein product is CASSLQWNTIYF.

The chain links TRBV4-3 to TRBJ2-1, with TRBD2 identical over 7 bases. V was clipped by 3 bases and J by 2 bases; unmatched bases: 4. The CDR3 spans 15 residues. The germline gives CDR1 LGHNA, CDR2 YSLEER. The CDR3: CASSHASGTYNEQFF. CDR3 DNA: TGCGCCAGCAGCCACGCTAGCGGAACCTACAATGAGCAGTTCTTC.

By share, this clone counts as medium-sized. V is TRBV30 and J is TRBJ2-7; D is uncertain. V was trimmed by 8 bases and J by 0 bases, leaving 14 bases between them. This CDR3 is 13 amino acids long. CDR1 is GTSNPN and CDR2 is SVGIG in the germline V gene (reference sequence). The CDR3 protein is CAADGELSYEQYF. CDR3 bases: TGTGCCGCGGACGGTGAGCTCTCCTACGAGCAGTACTTC.

The chain recombines TRBV25-1 with TRBJ2-1; perhaps TRBD1 as D (6 bases). CDR1 is MGHDK, CDR2 SYGVNS, per germline. Trimming took off 2 bases at V and 4 bases at J, with 12 bases between the two ends. The CDR3 contains 15 residues. Written as DNA, the CDR3 is TGTGCCAGCAGTGAAGGGGGCTTTGGGTACAATGAGCAGTTCTTC. Its translation: CASSEGGFGYNEQFF.

This clone has more than one count but fewer than ten. This sequence joins TRBV4-1 and TRBJ1-5, with unresolved D. The CDR3 has 16 residues. Germline assignment: CDR1 MGHRA and CDR2 YSYEKL. Between the trimmed V and J ends, which lost 0 bases and 3 bases, there was a span of 12 bases. The CDR3 loop reads CASSQEIRRYNQPQHF. DNA of the CDR3: TGCGCCAGCAGCCAAGAAATCCGCAGGTACAATCAGCCCCAGCATTTT.

This CDR3 is CASSLGEVKVVGYTF. DNA of the CDR3: TGCGCCAGCAGCTTGGGAGAGGTGAAGGTTGTCGGCTACACCTTC. The rearrangement uses TRBV5-1 and TRBJ1-2; unclear D gene. The V end was cut by 0 bases, the J end by 8 bases, with 17 bases between. The CDR3 has 15 residues. Germline V gene lookup returns CDR1 SGHRS and CDR2 YFSETQ. The full variable domain, in which reference TRBV5-1 and TRBJ1-2 provide the parts outside the CDR3, is KAGVTQTPRYLIKTRGQQVTLSCSPISGHRSVSWYQQTPGQGLQFLFEYFSETQRNKGNFPGRFSGRQFSNSRSEMNVSTLELGDSALYLCASSLGEVKVVGYTFGSGTRLTVV.

This clone was recorded only once. The chain is built from TRBV29-1 and TRBJ2-7; 12 bases fit TRBD1. The germline gives CDR1 SQVTM, CDR2 ANQGSEA. The CDR3 length is 13 residues. J was trimmed by 12 bases and V by 5 bases; bases with no gene match: 11. DNA of the CDR3: TGCAGCGTTCTAATGGAGGGACAGGGGGCTCGGTACTTC. It codes for CSVLMEGQGARYF.

The gene calls are TRBV6-5 and TRBJ1-1; 8 positions agree with TRBD1. The CDR3 extends over 12 amino acids. Germline V gene lookup returns CDR1 MNHEY and CDR2 SVGAGI. The J segment lost 7 bases and the V segment lost 7 bases, leaving 5 bases of the junction unmatched. This CDR3 is CASKTGVGEAFF. DNA of the CDR3: TGTGCCAGCAAGACAGGGGTTGGTGAAGCTTTCTTT.

The chain is built from TRBV19 and TRBJ2-1, with 12 bases fitting TRBD2. The CDR3 contains 15 residues. V trimming: 3 bases; J trimming: 3 bases; junction bases outside the gene matches: 0. Germline values: CDR1 LNHDA, CDR2 SQIVND (reference sequence). The CDR3 bases are TGTGCCAGTAGTATGACTAGCGGGAGCTACAATGAGCAGTTCTTC. This sequence encodes CASSMTSGSYNEQFF.

The chain carries TRBV7-8 and TRBJ2-1; D possibly corresponds to TRBD2 (5 bases). CDR1 is SGHVS and CDR2 is FQNEAQ in the germline V gene. The CDR3 spans 13 residues. V gave up 8 bases and J gave up 8 bases, with 16 bases separating them. CDR3 region: CASAFRLADEQFF. The CDR3 DNA follows: TGTGCCAGCGCCTTCCGGCTAGCAGATGAGCAGTTCTTC.

This chain connects TRBV19 to TRBJ1-5, with D possibly TRBD1 on 5 matching bases. V was pared by 5 bases and J by 9 bases, with 17 bases between. Germline values: CDR1 LNHDA, CDR2 SQIVND (reference sequence). This CDR3 spans 14 amino acids. For the CDR3, the DNA is TGTGCCAGTAGTGATGGGGGGTCGTATCGGCCCCAGCATTTT. This codes for CASSDGGSYRPQHF.

This rearrangement joins TRBV28 to TRBJ1-1, with D possibly matching TRBD1 (5 bases). The germline CDR1 and CDR2 sequences are MDHEN and SYDVKM. The CDR3 runs to 15 residues. V dropped 6 bases and J dropped 8 bases, with 22 bases sitting between them. The CDR3 region has the DNA TGTGCCAGCAGGTCTCCCTCCCCCCCGGGGCTCGAAGCTTTCTTT. Its protein product is CASRSPSPPGLEAFF. Full variable domain (missing parts from reference TRBV28 and TRBJ1-1): DVKVTQSSRYLVKRTGEKVFLECVQDMDHENMFWYRQDPGLGLRLIYFSYDVKMKEKGDIPEGYSVSREKKERFSLILESASTNQTSMYLCASRSPSPPGLEAFFGQGTRLTVV.

The chain couples TRBV7-9 to TRBJ1-5; tentatively, D is TRBD1 (5 bases). The CDR3 length is 16 residues. Germline CDR1 reads SEHNR; CDR2 reads FQNEAQ (reference sequence). V was clipped by 0 bases and J by 4 bases, with 13 bases between them. The CDR3 protein is CASSLAVGATNQPQHF. DNA of the CDR3: TGTGCCAGCAGCTTAGCTGTCGGGGCCACAAATCAGCCCCAGCATTTT.

The gene calls are TRBV7-8 and TRBJ2-7, with unresolved D. The CDR3 is made up of 13 amino acids. V was trimmed by 1 base and J by 5 bases, leaving 9 bases between them. Germline CDR1 is SGHVS and CDR2 is FQNEAQ. This chain's CDR3 is CASSLVRQDEQYF. Here the CDR3 DNA reads TGTGCCAGCAGCTTAGTACGGCAGGACGAGCAGTACTTC.

The J gene is TRBJ2-7, the V gene TRBV25-1, with D unresolved. The CDR3 has 11 amino acids. CDR1 and CDR2 (germline): MGHDK, SYGVNS. The V end was cut by 3 bases, the J end by 3 bases, with 3 bases between. As DNA, the CDR3 is TGTGCCAGCAGTGAGTTCTACGAGCAGTACTTC. Its protein is CASSEFYEQYF.

The chain combines TRBV19 with TRBJ1-5; perhaps TRBD1 as D (6 bases). V lost 3 bases, J lost 7 bases, and 16 bases lay in between. CDR3 size: 15 residues. In germline, CDR1 is LNHDA, CDR2 SQIVND (reference sequence). The CDR3 DNA reads TGTGCCAGTAGTATGGAACAGGGTTTTTGGCAGCCCCAGCATTTT. This gives the protein CASSMEQGFWQPQHF. The variable domain in full, completed from reference TRBV19 and TRBJ1-5, reads DGGITQSPKYLFRKEGQNVTLSCEQNLNHDAMYWYRQDPGQGLRLIYYSQIVNDFQKGDIAEGYSVSREKKESFPLTVTSAQKNPTAFYLCASSMEQGFWQPQHFGDGTRLSIL.

This chain uses TRBV5-6 with TRBJ1-2, with 11 nucleotides matching TRBD1. From germline, CDR1 is SGHDT and CDR2 YYEEEE. The CDR3 consists of 17 residues. Losses at the gene ends were 4 bases for V and 5 bases for J; bases not matched to a gene: 13. The CDR3 loop is CASSLRTGGGLAYGYTF. The CDR3 nucleotides are TGTGCCAGCAGCCTTAGGACAGGGGGCGGATTGGCATATGGCTACACCTTC.

CDR3 sequence: CASSFEQGVNTEAFF. The CDR3 coding sequence is TGTGCCAGCAGCTTCGAACAGGGGGTGAACACTGAAGCTTTCTTT. The chain is built from TRBV5-6 and TRBJ1-1, with TRBD1 matching over 8 bases. Trimming cost V 2 bases and J 0 bases; bases outside gene matches: 3. In germline, CDR1 is SGHDT, CDR2 YYEEEE. The CDR3 is 15 residues long.

This sequence joins TRBV7-6 and TRBJ2-3, with D unclear. CDR3 length equals 15 residues. Germline V gives CDR1 SGHVS, CDR2 FNYEAQ. V was trimmed by 5 bases and J by 4 bases, leaving 16 bases between them. CDR3 protein: CASSVSANAADTQYF. DNA for the CDR3: TGTGCCAGCAGCGTGAGCGCAAACGCCGCAGATACGCAGTATTTT.

This rearrangement joins TRBV4-2 to TRBJ1-2; D is perhaps TRBD1 (5 bases). Trimming stripped 1 base from V and 7 bases from J, with 22 bases between. The CDR3 covers 17 residues. CDR1 LGHNA and CDR2 YNFKEQ come from the germline V gene. The CDR3 is CASSQAMLGTEVGGYTF. CDR3 DNA: TGTGCCAGCAGCCAAGCAATGCTCGGGACGGAGGTCGGTGGCTACACCTTC.

The chain links TRBV11-2 to TRBJ2-1; 7 positions match TRBD1. This CDR3 spans 15 amino acids. The V segment lost 7 bases and the J segment 6 bases; nucleotides outside the gene matches: 12. The germline V gene has CDR1 SGHAT and CDR2 FQNNGV. The CDR3 region is CASTNFGTEINEQFF. DNA for the CDR3: TGTGCCAGCACCAATTTCGGGACAGAGATCAATGAGCAGTTCTTC.

This chain uses TRBV30 with TRBJ1-2; D unresolved. CDR1 is GTSNPN and CDR2 is SVGIG in the germline V gene (reference sequence). V lost 3 bases, J lost 7 bases, and 15 bases lay in between. The CDR3 spans 13 residues. The CDR3 DNA is TGTGCCTGGAGGACCGGGCCGTCAAGTGGCTACACCTTC. This codes for CAWRTGPSSGYTF.

The chain is built from TRBV5-1 and TRBJ2-5, with D possibly being TRBD1 (6 bases). Trimming took off 4 bases at V and 2 bases at J, with 9 bases between the two ends. Germline values: CDR1 SGHRS, CDR2 YFSETQ. The CDR3 has 13 residues. As DNA, the CDR3 is TGCGCCAGCAGCACCGGGACACAAGAGACCCAGTACTTC. Translated: CASSTGTQETQYF.

The V gene is TRBV7-9, the J gene TRBJ1-1, with D possibly being TRBD1 (6 bases). Germline lookup yields CDR1 SEHNR and CDR2 FQNEAQ (reference sequence). V was cut by 1 base and J by 8 bases, with 11 bases left in between. The CDR3 consists of 13 residues. The CDR3 DNA reads TGTGCCAGCAGCTTAGGGGGGCGTTACGAAGCTTTCTTT. Translated, it gives CASSLGGRYEAFF.

This chain joins TRBV7-8 and TRBJ2-5; maybe TRBD1 (5 bases). V was trimmed by 6 bases and J by 3 bases, leaving 11 bases between them. The CDR3 runs 13 residues. Germline V gene sequence: CDR1 SGHVS, CDR2 FQNEAQ. CDR3 amino acids: CASSGQPEETQYF. CDR3 DNA: TGTGCCAGCAGTGGACAACCCGAAGAGACCCAGTACTTC. Filled out from reference TRBV7-8 and TRBJ2-5, the complete variable domain reads GAGVSQSPRYKVAKRGQDVALRCDPISGHVSLFWYQQALGQGPEFLTYFQNEAQLDKSGLPSDRFFAERPEGSVSTLKIQRTQQEDSAVYLCASSGQPEETQYFGPGTRLLVL.

This clone has a single count. V and J are TRBV7-8 and TRBJ2-7; D could derive from TRBD1 or TRBD2 (5 bases each). Germline V gene data show CDR1 as SGHVS and CDR2 as FQNEAQ. V gave up 1 base and J gave up 6 bases, with 16 bases separating them. The CDR3 totals 15 residues. The CDR3 reads CASSLVQGLAGEQYF. The CDR3 coding sequence is TGTGCCAGCAGCTTAGTTCAGGGCCTCGCGGGCGAGCAGTACTTC.

This chain connects TRBV5-1 to TRBJ1-3, with D unresolved. The CDR3 is 14 amino acids. The germline gives CDR1 SGHRS, CDR2 YFSETQ. The V end was cut by 0 bases, the J end by 2 bases, with 6 bases between. This chain's CDR3 is CASSLAGTGNTIYF. CDR3 DNA: TGCGCCAGCAGCTTGGCCGGTACTGGAAACACCATATATTTT.

The CDR3, as DNA: TGTGCCAGCAGCATGACAGGGGTCACTGAAGCTTTCTTT. It yields the protein CASSMTGVTEAFF. The chain is built from TRBV7-2 and TRBJ1-1; 8 bases match TRBD1. The junction had 3 bases not matched to a gene; V was cut back by 5 bases and J by 4 bases. Germline V gene lookup returns CDR1 SGHTA and CDR2 FQGNSA. The CDR3 loop spans 13 amino acids. Variable domain in full (rest from reference TRBV7-2 and TRBJ1-1): GAGVSQSPSNKVTEKGKDVELRCDPISGHTALYWYRQSLGQGLEFLIYFQGNSAPDKSGLPSDRFSAERTGGSVSTLTIQRTQQEDSAVYLCASSMTGVTEAFFGQGTRLTVV.

The V gene is TRBV4-3, the J gene TRBJ1-3; D ambiguous. This CDR3 contains 15 residues. The V end lost 6 bases, the J end lost 0 bases, and 12 bases lay between the germline ends. Germline CDR1 LGHNA, CDR2 YSLEER. CDR3 amino acids: CASRGGGSSGNTIYF. CDR3 coding DNA: TGCGCCAGCAGAGGAGGTGGCAGCTCTGGAAACACCATATATTTT.

The gene calls are TRBV14 and TRBJ1-1; tentatively, D is TRBD1 (6 bases). Trimming removed 6 bases from V and 0 bases from J, with 14 bases in between. The CDR3 consists of 15 residues. Germline CDR1 reads SGHDN; CDR2 reads FVKESK. The CDR3 loop reads CASSGGGALNTEAFF. The CDR3, as DNA: TGTGCCAGCAGTGGAGGGGGGGCCTTGAACACTGAAGCTTTCTTT. Combining the CDR3 with reference TRBV14 and TRBJ1-1 gives the whole variable domain EAGVTQFPSHSVIEKGQTVTLRCDPISGHDNLYWYRRVMGKEIKFLLHFVKESKQDESGMPNNRFLAERTGGTYSTLKVQPAELEDSGVYFCASSGGGALNTEAFFGQGTRLTVV.